Shown below are 8 T cell receptor beta chains from a single sample sequenced in a study of cytomegalovirus exposure and HLA in healthy donors. The PCR made use of 60 Vbeta and 13 Jbeta primers. TCRdb keeps only in-frame clones here, not all; method: immunoSEQ multiplex PCR. The table shows around 150,000 clones, with about 80% occurring only once. Sequencing used PBMCs. The receptor source for this set is a man aged 25-45 years in good health and CMV-seronegative.

The CDR3 DNA reads as TGTGCCAGTACAGAGGGACAGCGCTTGTTCTTC. Amino acid sequence: CASTEGQRLFF. The rearrangement uses TRBV19 and TRBJ2-1; TRBD1 matches 7 bases. Trimming cost V 7 bases and J 15 bases; bases outside gene matches: 9. The length of the CDR3 is 11 residues. Germline assignment: CDR1 LNHDA and CDR2 SQIVND (reference sequence).

The chain joins TRBV28 to TRBJ1-5; D not resolved. From germline, CDR1 is MDHEN and CDR2 SYDVKM. Trimming pared 4 bases from V and 4 bases from J, leaving 14 bases between. The CDR3 runs 15 residues. The CDR3 nucleotides are TGTGCCAGCAGTTCCCCTGGGCAGCCGAATCAGCCCCAGCATTTT. Its protein is CASSSPGQPNQPQHF.

J is TRBJ2-1 and V is TRBV5-1; no definite D call. CDR3 size: 15 residues. Looked up from germline, CDR1 is SGHRS and CDR2 is YFSETQ. The V end was cut by 4 bases, the J end by 0 bases, with 11 bases between. The DNA of the CDR3 is TGCGCCAGCAGCCCTAATGCTGGCTCCTACAATGAGCAGTTCTTC. It is translated as CASSPNAGSYNEQFF.

The J gene is TRBJ2-7, the V gene TRBV5-1, with 7 bases matching TRBD1. The CDR3 sequence is 15 residues long. V was clipped by 2 bases and J by 6 bases; unmatched bases: 11. CDR1 and CDR2 (germline): SGHRS, YFSETQ. CDR3 in amino acids: CASSFYRGQGSEQYF. In DNA form, the CDR3 reads TGCGCCAGCAGCTTTTACAGGGGTCAAGGTTCCGAGCAGTACTTC.

The chain carries TRBV28 and TRBJ2-1; TRBD2 agrees at 7 bases. Germline assignment: CDR1 MDHEN and CDR2 SYDVKM. The CDR3 runs to 15 residues. The trim removed 6 bases at V and 4 bases at J, leaving 9 bases unmatched. The CDR3 DNA sequence: TGTGCCAGCAGCTCCGGGGCTAGCGGATACAATGAGCAGTTCTTC. This sequence encodes CASSSGASGYNEQFF.

This chain joins TRBV6-5 and TRBJ1-4; D not certain. The V gene lost 0 bases and the J gene lost 8 bases, with 10 bases spanning the gap. Looked up from germline, CDR1 is MNHEY and CDR2 is SVGAGI. This CDR3 contains 14 residues. Written as DNA, the CDR3 is TGTGCCAGCAGTTACTCCATGGGAGGCGAAAAACTGTTTTTT. It is translated as CASSYSMGGEKLFF.

The rearrangement joins TRBV30 to TRBJ2-1; possible D gene TRBD2, 6 bases. This CDR3 spans 11 amino acids. Trimming took off 5 bases at V and 7 bases at J, with 9 bases between the two ends. Germline V gene sequence: CDR1 GTSNPN, CDR2 SVGIG (reference sequence). The CDR3 DNA follows: TGTGCCTGGTCCGGGGGTAATGAGCAGTTCTTC. Its translation: CAWSGGNEQFF.

The genes are TRBV13 and TRBJ2-7; D unclear. Germline assignment: CDR1 PRHDT and CDR2 FYEKMQ (reference sequence). V lost 1 base and J lost 7, with 14 bases in between. The CDR3 length is 14 residues. CDR3: CASSLVVLPTEQYF. DNA for the CDR3: TGTGCCAGCAGCTTAGTGGTCCTTCCTACGGAGCAGTACTTC. Variable domain in full (rest from reference TRBV13 and TRBJ2-7): AAGVIQSPRHLIKEKRETATLKCYPIPRHDTVYWYQQGPGQDPQFLISFYEKMQSDKGSIPDRFSAQQFSDYHSELNMSSLELGDSALYFCASSLVVLPTEQYFGPGTRLTVT.